This TCR beta chain is drawn from a study of cytomegalovirus exposure and HLA in healthy donors. Study information: Within the Caucasian-associated ancestry cluster were around 81% of the approximately 390 genotyped donors. Whole-study results and caveats: Analysis was carried out at a later point, and it linked a missense DCLRE1C variant to TCR beta V- and J-gene trimming.

Concerning this clone: The antigen is unknown.

Researchers ran the PCR with 60 Vbeta and 13 Jbeta primers. Measured with immunoSEQ multiplex PCR; TCRdb has only the in-frame clones, and not every one. The sample's table shows 45,000 to 60,000 clones. The TCR was taken from a woman in her thirties or forties in good health and CMV-seronegative. The sample was PBMCs.

Here the CDR3 DNA reads TGTGCCAGCAGCTTCGGACAGGGGGCAGGTACGCAGTATTTT. This translates into CASSFGQGAGTQYF. The rearrangement joins TRBV11-2 to TRBJ2-3; 11 positions match TRBD1. The CDR3 length is 14 residues. V shed 3 bases, J shed 8 bases, and the junction held 4 bases outside the gene matches. Germline V gives CDR1 SGHAT, CDR2 FQNNGV.